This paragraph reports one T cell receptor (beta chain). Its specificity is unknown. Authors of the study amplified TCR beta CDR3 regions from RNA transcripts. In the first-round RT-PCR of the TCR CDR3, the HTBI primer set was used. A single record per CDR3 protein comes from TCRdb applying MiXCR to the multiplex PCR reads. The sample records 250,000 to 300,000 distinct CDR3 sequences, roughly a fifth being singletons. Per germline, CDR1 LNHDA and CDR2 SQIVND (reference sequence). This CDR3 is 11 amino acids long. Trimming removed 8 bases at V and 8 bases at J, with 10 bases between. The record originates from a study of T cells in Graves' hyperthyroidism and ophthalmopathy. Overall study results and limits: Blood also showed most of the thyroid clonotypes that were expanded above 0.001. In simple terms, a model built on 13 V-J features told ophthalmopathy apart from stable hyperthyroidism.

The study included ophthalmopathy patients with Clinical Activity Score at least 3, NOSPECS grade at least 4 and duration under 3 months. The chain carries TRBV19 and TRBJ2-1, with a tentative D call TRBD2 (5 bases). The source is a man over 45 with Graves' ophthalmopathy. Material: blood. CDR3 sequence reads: CASGGHDEQFF. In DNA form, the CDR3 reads TGTGCCAGTGGAGGCCACGATGAGCAGTTCTTC.